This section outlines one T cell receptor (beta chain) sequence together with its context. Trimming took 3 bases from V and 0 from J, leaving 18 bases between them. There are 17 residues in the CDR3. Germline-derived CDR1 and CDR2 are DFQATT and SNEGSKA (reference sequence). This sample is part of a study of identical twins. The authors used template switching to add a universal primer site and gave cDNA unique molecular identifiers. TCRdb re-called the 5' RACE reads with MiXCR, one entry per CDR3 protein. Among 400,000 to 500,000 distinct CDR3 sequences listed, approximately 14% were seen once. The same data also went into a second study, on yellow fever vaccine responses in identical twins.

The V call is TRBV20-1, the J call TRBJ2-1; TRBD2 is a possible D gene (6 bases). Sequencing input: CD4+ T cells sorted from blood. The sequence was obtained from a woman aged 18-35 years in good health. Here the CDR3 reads CSAREGGTSSSYNEQFF. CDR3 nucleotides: TGCAGTGCTAGGGAGGGTGGGACGTCGAGCTCCTACAATGAGCAGTTCTTC.